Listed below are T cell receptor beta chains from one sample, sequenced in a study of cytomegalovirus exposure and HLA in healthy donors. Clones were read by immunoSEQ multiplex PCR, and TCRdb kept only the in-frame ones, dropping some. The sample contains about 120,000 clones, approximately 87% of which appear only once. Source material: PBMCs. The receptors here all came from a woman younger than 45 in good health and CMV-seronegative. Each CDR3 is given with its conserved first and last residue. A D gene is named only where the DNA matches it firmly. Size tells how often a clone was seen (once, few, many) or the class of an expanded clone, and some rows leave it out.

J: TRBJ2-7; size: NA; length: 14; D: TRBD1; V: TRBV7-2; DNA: TGTGCCAGCAGCTTAGGACAGGGATTCTACGAGCAGTACTTC; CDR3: CASSLGQGFYEQYF
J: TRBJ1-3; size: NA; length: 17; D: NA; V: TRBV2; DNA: TGTGCCAGCACCTCGGAGGGGACCGTTTTCTCTGGAAACACCATATATTTT; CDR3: CASTSEGTVFSGNTIYF
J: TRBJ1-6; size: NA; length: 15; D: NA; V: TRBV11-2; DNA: TGTGCCAGCAGCTTAGACACAGGGATGTACTCACCCCTCCACTTT; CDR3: CASSLDTGMYSPLHF
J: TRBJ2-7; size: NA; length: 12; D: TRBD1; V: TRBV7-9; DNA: TGTGCCAGCAGCTTGGACAGGGGGCGATCATACTTC; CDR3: CASSLDRGRSYF
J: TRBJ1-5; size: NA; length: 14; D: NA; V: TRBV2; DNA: TGTGCCAGCAGTGAAAAGGGGGTCAATCAGCCCCAGCATTTT; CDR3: CASSEKGVNQPQHF
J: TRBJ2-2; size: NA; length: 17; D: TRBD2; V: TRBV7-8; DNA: TGTGCCAGCAGCTTAGAAGTTAGCGGGGGGAACACCGGGGAGCTGTTTTTT; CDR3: CASSLEVSGGNTGELFF
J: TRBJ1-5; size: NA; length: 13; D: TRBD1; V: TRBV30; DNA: TGTGCCTGGAGTGGACAGGGGGCTCAGCCCCAGCATTTT; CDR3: CAWSGQGAQPQHF
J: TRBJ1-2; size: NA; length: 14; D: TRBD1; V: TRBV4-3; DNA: TGCGCCAGCAGCCAAGAGACAGGGGACTATGGCTACACCTTC; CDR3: CASSQETGDYGYTF
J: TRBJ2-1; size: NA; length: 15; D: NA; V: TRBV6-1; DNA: TGTGCCAGCAGTGACGGGGTTGAGTCCTACAATGAGCAGTTCTTC; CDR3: CASSDGVESYNEQFF
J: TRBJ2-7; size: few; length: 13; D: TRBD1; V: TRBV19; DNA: TGTGCCAGTAGTATAGTGGACAGGGAGCTCCAGTACTTC; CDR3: CASSIVDRELQYF
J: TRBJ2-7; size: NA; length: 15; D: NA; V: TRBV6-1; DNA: TGTGCCAGCAGTGAAGGGAGGGGCAGGACGTACGAGCAGTACTTC; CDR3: CASSEGRGRTYEQYF
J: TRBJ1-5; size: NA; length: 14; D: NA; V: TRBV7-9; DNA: TGTGCCAGCAGCTTAGGGGGAGGGGCCCAGCCCCAGCATTTT; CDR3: CASSLGGGAQPQHF
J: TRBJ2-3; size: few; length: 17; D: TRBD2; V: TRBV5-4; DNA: TGTGCCAGCAGCCTTTCCGGAGGCGGGGGGATCACAGATACGCAGTATTTT; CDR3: CASSLSGGGGITDTQYF
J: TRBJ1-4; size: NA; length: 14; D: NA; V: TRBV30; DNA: TGTGCCTGGAGCAAGGGGGTTTTCGATGAAAAACTGTTTTTT; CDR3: CAWSKGVFDEKLFF
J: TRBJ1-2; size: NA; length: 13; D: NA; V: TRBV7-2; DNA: TGTGCCAGCAGCTTAGTTACTTACTATGGCTACACCTTC; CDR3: CASSLVTYYGYTF
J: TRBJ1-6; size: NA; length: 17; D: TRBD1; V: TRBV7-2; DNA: TGTGCCAGCAGCTTGGGGGGACAGGTGAACTATAATTCACCCCTCCACTTT; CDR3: CASSLGGQVNYNSPLHF
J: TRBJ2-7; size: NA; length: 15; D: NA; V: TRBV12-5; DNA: TGTGCTAGTGGTTGGGGGGTCGGAATTCTACAGGAGCAGTACTTC; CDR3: CASGWGVGILQEQYF
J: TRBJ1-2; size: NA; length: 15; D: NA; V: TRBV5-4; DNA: TGTGCCAGCAGCTTGGAGATGGTCCCCGCGTCTGGCTACACCTTC; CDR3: CASSLEMVPASGYTF
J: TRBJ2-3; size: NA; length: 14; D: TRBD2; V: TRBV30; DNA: TGTGCCGCCCGGACTAGCGGGGGGGTAGATACGCAGTATTTT; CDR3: CAARTSGGVDTQYF
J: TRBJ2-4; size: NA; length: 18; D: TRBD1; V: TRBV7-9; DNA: TGTGCCAGCAGCGGTTACAGTCTGACAGGGTTGGACAAAAACATTCAGTACTTC; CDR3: CASSGYSLTGLDKNIQYF
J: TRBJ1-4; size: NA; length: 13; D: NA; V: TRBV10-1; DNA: TGCGCCAGCAGTGTGACGGTCGGGGGACGACTGTTTTTT; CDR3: CASSVTVGGRLFF
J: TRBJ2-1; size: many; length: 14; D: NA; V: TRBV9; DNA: TGTGCCAGCAGCCCCAGCCCCCAGGGTAATGAGCAGTTCTTC; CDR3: CASSPSPQGNEQFF
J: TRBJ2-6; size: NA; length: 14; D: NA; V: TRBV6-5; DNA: TGTGCCAGCAAAACGGGGTTTGGGGCCAACGTCCTGACTTTC; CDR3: CASKTGFGANVLTF
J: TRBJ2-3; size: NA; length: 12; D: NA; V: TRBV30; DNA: TGTGCCTGGAGATCGTCGGCAGATACGCAGTATTTT; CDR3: CAWRSSADTQYF
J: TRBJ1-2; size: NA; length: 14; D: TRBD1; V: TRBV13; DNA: TGTGCCAGCAGCTCACAGGGGCTTTTACGCGGCTACACCTTC; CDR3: CASSSQGLLRGYTF
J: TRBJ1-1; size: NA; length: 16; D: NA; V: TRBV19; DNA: TGTGCCAGTACCCTCCGGCAGGGAACCATGAACACTGAAGCTTTCTTT; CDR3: CASTLRQGTMNTEAFF
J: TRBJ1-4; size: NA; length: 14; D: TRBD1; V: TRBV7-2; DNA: TGTGCCAGCAGTTTGACAGGGATTGGTGAAAAACTGTTTTTT; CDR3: CASSLTGIGEKLFF
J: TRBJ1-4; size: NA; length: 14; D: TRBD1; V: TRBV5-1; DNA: TGCGCCAGCAGCGTTGACAGGGGTAATGAAAAACTGTTTTTT; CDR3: CASSVDRGNEKLFF
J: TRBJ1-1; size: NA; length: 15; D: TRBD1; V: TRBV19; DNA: TGTGCCAGTAGTCCTTGGACAGGGTTGAACACTGAAGCTTTCTTT; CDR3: CASSPWTGLNTEAFF
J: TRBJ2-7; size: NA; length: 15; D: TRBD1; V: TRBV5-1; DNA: TGCGCCAGCAGCAAGGATGGGACAGGGGGAAGCGAGCAGTACTTC; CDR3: CASSKDGTGGSEQYF
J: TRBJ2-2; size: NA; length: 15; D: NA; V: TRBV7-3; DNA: TGTGCCAGCAGCTTATCCAGGGGTGACACCGGGGAGCTGTTTTTT; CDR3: CASSLSRGDTGELFF
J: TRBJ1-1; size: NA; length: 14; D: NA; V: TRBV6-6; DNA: TGTGCCAGCAGGAACGGTCGATCAAACACTGAAGCTTTCTTT; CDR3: CASRNGRSNTEAFF
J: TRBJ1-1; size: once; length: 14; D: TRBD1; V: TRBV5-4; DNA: TGTGCCAGCAGCTCGACAGGGACTAACACTGAAGCTTTCTTT; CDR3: CASSSTGTNTEAFF
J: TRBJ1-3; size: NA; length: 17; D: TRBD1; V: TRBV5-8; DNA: TGTGCCAGCAGCCTTGGACAGGGGGACCCAAGGAGGAACACCATATATTTT; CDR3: CASSLGQGDPRRNTIYF
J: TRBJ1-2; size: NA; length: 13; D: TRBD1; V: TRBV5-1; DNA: TGCGCCAGCAGCCCGGGACAGTCCTATGGCTACACCTTC; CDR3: CASSPGQSYGYTF
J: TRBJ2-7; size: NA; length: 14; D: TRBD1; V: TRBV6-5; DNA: TGTGCCAGCACCCGACTTGACAGGGCCTACGAGCAGTGCTTC; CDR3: CASTRLDRAYEQCF
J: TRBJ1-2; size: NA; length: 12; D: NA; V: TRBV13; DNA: TGTGCCAGCAGCGCCGGACATCTTGGCTACACCTTC; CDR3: CASSAGHLGYTF
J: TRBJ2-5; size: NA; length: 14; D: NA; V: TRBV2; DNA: TGTGCCAGCAGCCGCTTGACAGGTTCTGAGACCCAGTACTTC; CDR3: CASSRLTGSETQYF